This T cell receptor beta chain comes out of a study of Graves' ophthalmopathy and Graves' hyperthyroidism (dated by TCRdb to the late 2010s). Regarding the complete study: Peripheral blood was collected before any treatment was given, at the time of initial diagnosis. An independent validation cohort was composed of some 19 hyperthyroidism patients and around 16 patients who later progressed from hyperthyroidism to ophthalmopathy. A discovery set of more than 90 patients (43 ophthalmopathy, just over 55 stable hyperthyroidism) was enrolled to explore V-J signatures distinguishing ophthalmopathy from hyperthyroidism. In five or six hyperthyroidism patients, T-cell repertoires of thyroid tissue and blood were compared. The study used TCR beta repertoire signatures to distinguish Graves' ophthalmopathy from Graves' hyperthyroidism and to predict progression to ophthalmopathy. After sampling, hyperthyroidism patients received methimazole starting at 30 mg daily, and ophthalmopathy patients received high-dose intravenous methylprednisolone. In total, under 150 blood samples were TCR-sequenced: around 42 ophthalmopathy, some 75 hyperthyroidism and some 17 hyperthyroidism-to-ophthalmopathy patients.

For repertoire sequencing, TCR beta CDR3 regions were amplified from RNA transcripts. The first round was an RT-PCR using HTBI primers with the Qiagen OneStep RT-PCR kit, and this first round was followed by a second-round multiplex PCR, then size selection and purification. Sequencing of the libraries was carried out on an Illumina HiSeq2000 in paired-end mode with 100 bp reads. The authors' pipeline ran thus. SOAPnuke was used for read processing, and reads with adapters, uncalled bases, a mean Phred below 15, or no exact constant-primer or identifier match were discarded. COPE v1.2.5 was used to merge high-quality paired reads. Unique nucleotide sequences were defined as clonotypes and aligned to IMGT TRB V, D and J references using MiTCR v1.1. The analysis was limited to V-J combinations with a frequency above 0.0001, which together covered 98% to 99.2% of repertoires. A TCR clonal expansion and chaos score per V-J combination was defined as the ratio of F50 clonal expansion to chaos observed in the TCRdist matrix. Features were reduced by Welch's t-statistics and random forest to approximately 13 V-J combinations, which fed a naive Bayes classifier. The similarity between thyroid and blood repertoires was quantified using the Morisita-Horn index. TCRdb trimmed public reads at Q25 via fastp, called clones via MiXCR and kept in-frame beta chains. Merged by CDR3 protein, the rows form single entries marked with the most common genes and DNA. The V and J calls, along with clone size, are taken from TCRdb and not from the paper's own processing. This sample gives hundreds of thousands of distinct CDR3 sequences in total; about 40% of them show up just once. Clones ranked in the top ten supply more than 2.5% of the sample.

The CDR3 covers 14 residues, taking in both the cysteine and the phenylalanine. Solely the CDR3 DNA is kept, with 42 bases framed from the first base. CDR1 and CDR2 (ENHRY, SYGVKD) derive from the germline V gene. General study outcomes and caveats: In validation, the model predicted ophthalmopathy progression with more than 55% sensitivity and around 72% specificity; some twelve predicted patients were CT-confirmed with GO in a median of about 7.1 months. No statistical method was used to predetermine the sample size, and group allocation was not hidden from the investigators. In cross-validation, the 13-signature model distinguished ophthalmopathy from stable hyperthyroidism with approximately 90% sensitivity and around 82% specificity, and in the test set the corresponding values were approximately 79% and 70%. Among expanded thyroid clonotypes with frequency above 0.001, most also showed up in blood, which suggests that blood repertoires may reflect the thyroid immune response.

The ophthalmopathy patients had moderately to severely active disease, with a Clinical Activity Score of 3 or higher, a NOSPECS grade of 4 or higher, and a disease duration of less than 3 months. Patients with other autoimmune diseases, uncontrolled infections, pregnancy or lactation were excluded from the study. Clinical symptoms, serum thyroxine, TRAb, thyroid ultrasound and orbital computed tomography were used for diagnosis. PBMCs were isolated from more than 8 ml of fresh peripheral blood by Ficoll-Paque density gradient centrifugation. Trizol reagent was used to extract the total RNA, and its quality was then checked on an Agilent 2100 Bioanalyzer. On this clonotype itself: Its antigen specificity is not known. The junction departs from the called germline gene at one end, perhaps through a read error.

Sample: peripheral blood. This TCR derives from an adult man with Graves' ophthalmopathy. The sequence joins TRBV10-3 to TRBJ1-5, with no reliable assignment of the D segment. The DNA sequence follows: TGTGCCAGCAGTTTATCGTACGGGAATCAGCCCCAGCATTTT. The encoded protein is CASSLSYGNQPQHF.